This entry describes one TCR beta chain. Its specificity is not known. The data stem from a study of shared clonotypes between healthy human individuals. Study outcomes and limitations: It was the non-shared clonotypes that had lower generation probabilities than clonotypes shared by all four donors.

Authors' processing steps: From ImmunoSEQ came sequences covering only the junction and carrying no quality scores, so filtering differed. The protocol was immunoSEQ multiplex PCR, while the TCRdb copy is restricted to in-frame clones and leaves out a portion. V and J calls and clone size come straight from that table; D and trimming were deduced from the DNA. The sample lists roughly 2.5 million clones; 85% to 95% were seen once. This clonotype originated in a man between 18 and 29 years old in good health. Sequencing input: naive CD4+ T cells sorted from blood. The subset denotes: CD45RA+ positively selected.

CDR3 residues: CASSVAGGSVRGTGELFF. CDR3 nucleotides: TGTGCCAGCAGCGTAGCCGGGGGTTCTGTGCGGGGCACCGGGGAGCTGTTTTTT. This chain links TRBV9 with TRBJ2-2; possible D gene TRBD2, 6 bases. V lost 0 bases and J lost 4, with 19 bases in between. The CDR3 consists of 18 residues. Germline V gene lookup returns CDR1 SGDLS and CDR2 YYNGEE.